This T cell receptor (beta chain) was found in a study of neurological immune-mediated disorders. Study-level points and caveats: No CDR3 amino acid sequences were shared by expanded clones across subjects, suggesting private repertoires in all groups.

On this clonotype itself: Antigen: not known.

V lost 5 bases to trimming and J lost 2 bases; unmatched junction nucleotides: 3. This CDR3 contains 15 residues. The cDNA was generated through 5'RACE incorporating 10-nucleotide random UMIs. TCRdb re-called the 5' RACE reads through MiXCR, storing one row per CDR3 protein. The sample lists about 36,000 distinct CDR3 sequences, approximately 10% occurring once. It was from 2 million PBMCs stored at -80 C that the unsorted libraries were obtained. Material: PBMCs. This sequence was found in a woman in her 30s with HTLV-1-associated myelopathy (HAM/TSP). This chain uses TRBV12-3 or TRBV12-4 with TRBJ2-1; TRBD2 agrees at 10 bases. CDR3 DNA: TGTGCCAGCAGTGTTACTAGCGGGGCCTACAATGAGCAGTTCTTC. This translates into CASSVTSGAYNEQFF.